This T cell receptor beta chain derives from a study of cytomegalovirus exposure and HLA in healthy donors (dated 2017 in TCRdb). About the investigation overall: An earlier analysis of roughly 500 of the donors reported approximately 270 Gb of sequence data and roughly 100 million unique TCR beta sequences from 150 million to 200 million T cells. Around 300 gigabases of sequencing data and around 87 million unique TCR sequences were included in an early release covering roughly 600 HLA-typed donors. Of the 300 to 450 genotyped donors, around 81% fell in the genetic ancestry cluster associated with self-reported Caucasian donors. The study aimed to test whether cataloging public T cell receptors could reveal signatures of past pathogen exposure. The T cell repertoires of 666 subjects were profiled by immunosequencing and related to cytomegalovirus serostatus. A separate validation cohort of more than 100 different subjects was used in addition to the 666-subject first cohort. The study combined high-throughput TCR immunosequencing, statistical association of individual TCRs with disease status, and machine learning to predict cytomegalovirus infection status. A later analysis re-examined previously published TCR beta repertoires from 610 or so donors and added high-resolution HLA genotyping to investigate patterns of TCR occurrence. In the later analysis, no new phenotypic data were used to find candidate immune exposures; instead, reliance was placed on TCR beta sequences and their occurrence across donors. To decide whether each TCR beta V gene segment behaved as functional or pseudogenic, an earlier analysis of nearly 600 of the donors relied on high-throughput TCR beta sequencing. Donor age, sex, ethnicity and CMV serostatus were collected together with the repertoire data. Genome-wide SNP genotypes for about 60% of the 666 donors were used in a later genetic analysis, which treated that subset as a discovery cohort. All discovery cohort repertoires had been generated on a single sequencing platform. Class I and class II HLA loci were covered by the typing at four-digit resolution. The number of typed donors differed by locus: roughly 620-640 for A, B, C, DRB1 and DQB1; some 540 for DQA1; 606 for DPA1; and some 470 for DPB1. Several DR-DQ haplotypes were handled as single units for association and clustering because linkage in the cohort was strong. Among some 410 genotyped donors of the cohort, an average of about 240,000 unique TCR beta nucleotide sequences were sequenced per donor, around a sixth of them non-productive.

In the case of this clone: Its antigen remains undetermined. Per-base qualities were not stored, and no clone one base away is much larger.

The cohort consisted of hundreds of healthy bone marrow donors. At the time of sampling, every cohort member was nominally healthy, though immune exposures that went unrecorded were likely present. The donor was CMV seropositive and was included in the group of approximately 300 seropositive cohort members. Each donor provided a peripheral blood sample, and peripheral blood mononuclear cells were used for TCR beta sequencing. Genomic DNA extraction from the blood cell samples was performed with the Qiagen DNeasy Blood Extraction Kit. The library was built by means of the immunoSEQ multiplex PCR assay. For the multiplex PCR, a mixture combining 60 forward primers for TCR Vbeta segments and 13 reverse primers for TCR Jbeta segments was used. The CDR3 region of rearranged TCR beta genes was amplified from genomic DNA by a multiplex PCR assay. The Illumina HiSeq System was used to sequence the amplified TCR beta libraries as 87-base-pair reads. The original methods were these. A later analysis tallied approximately 87 million unique TCR beta chains across the 666 repertoires, and 10 million to 11 million of those chains were shared by two or more donors. Raw reads were error-corrected and collapsed into unique sequences by a nearest-neighbor algorithm in which closely related sequences were merged to remove PCR and sequencing errors. To assign V, D and J gene segments, CDR3 sequences were aligned to IMGT reference sequences. For a sequence to be retained, a match of at least six nucleotides to both a V gene segment and a J gene segment was required. Rearrangements were classified as productive when the CDR3 lacked stop codons and remained in frame with V and J, and all other rearrangements were classified as non-productive. CDR3 was defined by IMGT convention, running from the second conserved V-encoded cysteine to the conserved J-encoded phenylalanine. Sequences without an unambiguous match to a single V gene segment were excluded from the earlier analysis of 450 to 650 of the donors. In an earlier analysis of 587 of the donors, V segments were called functional above 56.7% productive rearrangements and were called segregating when the between-donor standard deviation exceeded 5%. A statistical classification framework was built for diagnosing cytomegalovirus status from the catalog of TCR beta chain sequences. In a later analysis, V and J genes were assigned by comparing TCR nucleotide sequences against IMGT/GENE-DB human TR gene sequences. In a later analysis, CDR3 sequences and most-parsimonious VDJ recombination scenarios were assigned using the TCRdist pipeline. In a later analysis, each TCR beta chain was defined by its CDR3 amino acid sequence together with its V-gene family, and reads lacking a unique V-gene family were excluded. A later analysis removed nearly 600 highly shared, low-generation-probability nucleotide sequences to deal with suspected cross-contamination and a sequencing artifact. For each public chain, a later analysis derived a clonal expansion index from normalized ranks of inferred template counts within each repertoire. In a later analysis, generation probabilities were computed with a VDJ recombination model fitted to out-of-frame rearrangements, and the resulting probabilities were checked against IGoR. Hypergeometric tests were used in a later analysis to score TCR-TCR, TCR-HLA and TCR-CMV co-occurrence, with a repertoire-size bias correction applied to the TCR pairs. A later analysis estimated false discovery rates by permuting HLA or CMV assignments 20 times. A later analysis grouped co-occurring TCRs with DBSCAN, adding TCRdist sequence similarity when clustering within HLA-allele-positive subsets. Repertoires with fewer than 30,000 or more than 120,000 public chains were left out of co-occurrence clustering, as were five repertoires with anomalous nucleotide sharing. TCRdb took this table from immuneACCESS and kept in-frame rearrangements with V and J called. Such tables lack part of the clones; where checked against another copy, unresolved V genes explain under half of the gap, and the rest is unexplained. That table is the source of V, J and clone size, and D and trimming were worked out from the DNA. This sample holds some 220,000 clones; around four fifths were observed only once. Of the sample, 2.7% falls within the top ten clones.

What the authors observed across the whole study: Because counts were too low, about 18 rarely observed V segments, including chromosome 9 orphons, were excluded from the earlier analysis of around 640 of the donors. Three of the identified cytomegalovirus-associated TCR beta chains were confirmed in vitro to be specific for cytomegalovirus antigens. A later analysis reported that several top co-occurrence clusters appeared linked to parvovirus B19, influenza, CMV and Epstein-Barr virus. Compared with equally common non-associated chains, HLA-associated TCR beta chains in a later analysis were more clonally expanded and had lower generation probabilities. A cluster of highly shared sequence variants was judged likely to represent a technical artifact of the sequencing pipeline. According to a later analysis, most CMV-associated TCR beta chains appeared to be HLA-restricted, and the HLA associations seemed to be driven largely by CMV exposure. A later genetic analysis reported fewer N-insertions in productive TCRs among donors in an Asian-associated ancestry cluster than the roughly 620-donor mean. Sequencing depth was assumed to be roughly uniform across donors in the presence/absence analyses, though that assumption may not hold. Assigning TCR associations to individual alleles was difficult when HLA alleles, especially DR and DQ, strongly co-occurred. According to the authors, the approach could potentially be generalized to other disease states and immunological phenotypes. The 87-base-pair reads could not distinguish some IMGT-functional V segments, including TRBV6-2 and TRBV6-3, so those segments were excluded. For the cohort, immune exposure information was limited to CMV serostatus. Because HLA typing was missing for some donors at each locus, association tests included only the typed subset. The classifier was reported to diagnose cytomegalovirus status with high specificity and sensitivity in both the original and validation cohorts. In a later genetic analysis, a missense DCLRE1C variant was associated with V-gene and J-gene trimming of TCR beta chains, and the association was replicated in an independent cohort. Correlated functional status among segregating V segments might be attributable to linkage disequilibrium, but an unknown experimental factor could not be ruled out. Only TCR beta chains were sequenced in this cohort, and the absence of alpha or paired-chain data limited detectable features. A further reported finding was that TCR beta sequences accurately predicted the HLA-A and HLA-B alleles for most subjects in the first cohort. In an earlier analysis of about 600 of the donors, most TCR beta V segments appeared in productive rearrangements about 90% or about 30% of the time, broadly matching IMGT annotations. A later analysis found that TCR association rates varied across HLA loci, with DRB1 alleles showing the most associated TCRs and HLA-C alleles the fewest. At a false discovery rate of 0.05, a later analysis linked 16,951 TCR beta sequences to specific HLA alleles. The study listed 150 to 200 TCR beta chains as associated with cytomegalovirus. Across donors, most TCR sequences were observed very rarely, whereas some public TCRs were present in many individuals.

CDR1 and CDR2, looked up from the germline V gene, are MDHEN and SYDVKM. The CDR3 numbers 13 residues from cysteine through phenylalanine. Of all the DNA, just the CDR3 is kept, 39 bases in frame from base 1. Unmatched junction bases come to 3, with V trimmed by 10 bases and J by 1 base. This receptor was identified in a woman aged 55 to 70 in good health and CMV-seropositive. The source material was PBMCs. The rearrangement combines TRBV28 with TRBJ2-3, and TRBD2 matches 9 of the central bases. The nucleotide sequence is given as TGTGCCACCCGGACTAGCGGCACAGATACGCAGTATTTT. It encodes CATRTSGTDTQYF.